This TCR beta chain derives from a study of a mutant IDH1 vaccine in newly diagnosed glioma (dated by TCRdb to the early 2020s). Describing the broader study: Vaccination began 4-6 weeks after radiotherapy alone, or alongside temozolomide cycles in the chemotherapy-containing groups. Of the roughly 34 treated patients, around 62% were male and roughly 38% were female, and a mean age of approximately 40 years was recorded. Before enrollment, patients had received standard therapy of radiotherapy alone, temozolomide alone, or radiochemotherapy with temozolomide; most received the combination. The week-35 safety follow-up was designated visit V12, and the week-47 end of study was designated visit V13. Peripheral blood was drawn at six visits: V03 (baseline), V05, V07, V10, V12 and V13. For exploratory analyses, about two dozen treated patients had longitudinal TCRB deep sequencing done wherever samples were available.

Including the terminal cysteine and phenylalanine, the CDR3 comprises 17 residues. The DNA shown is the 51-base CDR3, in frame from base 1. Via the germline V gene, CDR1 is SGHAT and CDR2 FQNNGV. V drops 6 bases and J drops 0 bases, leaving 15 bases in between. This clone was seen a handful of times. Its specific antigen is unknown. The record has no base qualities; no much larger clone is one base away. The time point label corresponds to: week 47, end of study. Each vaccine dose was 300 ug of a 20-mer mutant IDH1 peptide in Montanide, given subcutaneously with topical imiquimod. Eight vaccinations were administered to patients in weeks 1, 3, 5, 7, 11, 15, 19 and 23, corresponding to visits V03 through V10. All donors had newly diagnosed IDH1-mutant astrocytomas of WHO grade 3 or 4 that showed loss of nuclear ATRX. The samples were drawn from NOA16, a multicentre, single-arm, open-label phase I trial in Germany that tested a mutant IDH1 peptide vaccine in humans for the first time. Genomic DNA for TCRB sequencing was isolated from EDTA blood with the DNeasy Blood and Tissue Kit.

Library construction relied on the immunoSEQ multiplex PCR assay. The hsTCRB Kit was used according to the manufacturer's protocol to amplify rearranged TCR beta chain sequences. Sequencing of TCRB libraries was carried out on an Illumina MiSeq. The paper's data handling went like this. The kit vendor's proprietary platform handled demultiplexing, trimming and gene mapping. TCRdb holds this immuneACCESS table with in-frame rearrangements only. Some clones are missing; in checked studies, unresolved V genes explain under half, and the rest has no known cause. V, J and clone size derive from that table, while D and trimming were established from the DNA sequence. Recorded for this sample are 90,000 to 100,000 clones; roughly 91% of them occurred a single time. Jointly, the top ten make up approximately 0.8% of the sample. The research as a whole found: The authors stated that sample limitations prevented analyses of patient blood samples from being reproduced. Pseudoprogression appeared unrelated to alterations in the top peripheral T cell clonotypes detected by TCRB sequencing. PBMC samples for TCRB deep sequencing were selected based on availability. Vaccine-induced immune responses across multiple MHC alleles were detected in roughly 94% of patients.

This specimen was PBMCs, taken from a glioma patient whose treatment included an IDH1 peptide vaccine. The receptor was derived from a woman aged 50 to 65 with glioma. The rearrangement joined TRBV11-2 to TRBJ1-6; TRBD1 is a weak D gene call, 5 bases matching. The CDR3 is CASSKGVQSSYNSPLHF. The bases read TGTGCCAGCAGTAAAGGGGTGCAGAGCTCCTATAATTCACCCCTCCACTTT.